Below, one T cell receptor (beta chain) is given with its context. V was trimmed by 1 base and J by 14 bases, leaving 12 bases between them. Germline V lookup: CDR1 SGHTA, CDR2 FQGNSA. The CDR3 is made up of 13 amino acids. This entry is derived from a study of chemoradiotherapy in HPV16-positive cancers. Sequencing used immunoSEQ multiplex PCR; TCRdb keeps in-frame clones, though not all of them. The sample contains 5,000 to 7,500 clones, 70% to 85% of which appear only once. This sequence was found in a human donor with HPV-associated anogenital cancer. Sample: tumor tissue, taken from a patient who underwent chemoradiotherapy. The chain recombines TRBV7-2 with TRBJ1-6; D is unresolved. CDR3 protein: CASSLGRSVTLHF. The CDR3 bases are TGTGCCAGCAGCTTAGGCAGGTCCGTGACCCTCCACTTT.